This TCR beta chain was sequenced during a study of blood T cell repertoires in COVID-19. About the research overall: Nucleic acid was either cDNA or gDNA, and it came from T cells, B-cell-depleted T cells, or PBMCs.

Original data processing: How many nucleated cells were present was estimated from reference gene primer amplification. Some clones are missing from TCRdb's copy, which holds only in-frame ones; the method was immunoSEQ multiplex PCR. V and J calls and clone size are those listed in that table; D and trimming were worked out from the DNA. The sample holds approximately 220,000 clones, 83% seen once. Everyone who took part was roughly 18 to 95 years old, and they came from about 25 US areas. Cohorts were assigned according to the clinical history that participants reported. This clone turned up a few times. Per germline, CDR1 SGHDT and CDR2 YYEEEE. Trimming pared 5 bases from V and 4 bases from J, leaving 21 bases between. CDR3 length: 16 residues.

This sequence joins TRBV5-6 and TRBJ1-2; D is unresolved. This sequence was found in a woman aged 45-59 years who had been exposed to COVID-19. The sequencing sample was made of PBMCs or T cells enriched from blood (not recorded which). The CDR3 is CASRPSTGVFFYGYTF. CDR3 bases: TGTGCCAGCAGGCCCTCGACGGGTGTTTTTTTCTATGGCTACACCTTC.